A single sample gave rise to the 7 T cell receptor beta chains below, sequenced in a study of shared clonotypes between healthy human individuals. Profiling relied on immunoSEQ multiplex PCR, and the TCRdb table lists in-frame clones only, not all of them. The sample records some 1.1 million clones, approximately 80% being singletons. Sequenced: memory CD4+ T cells from PBMCs. Sample subset: CD45RA-negative fraction. The receptors stem from a man younger than 35 in good health. Some clones in this sample may be carry-over from other donors' samples.

For this clone: One junction end disagrees with the germline gene, perhaps due to a read error. The genes are TRBV7-9 and TRBJ1-3; D is perhaps TRBD1 (6 bases). The CDR3 is 15 residues long. Germline V CDR1 and CDR2: SEHNR, FQNEAQ (reference sequence). CDR3 nucleotide sequence: TGTGCCAGCAGCTTACCAAGGACAGCTGGAGACACCATATATTTT. It specifies CASSLPRTAGDTIYF.

Concerning this clone: It differs at one base from a far larger clone, so likely a read error. The rearrangement links TRBV6-5 to TRBJ1-2, with TRBD1 matching 7 bases. The CDR3 sequence is 16 residues long. Germline V gene lookup returns CDR1 MNHEY and CDR2 SVGAGI. CDR3: CVSSYNLGGRDYGYTF. CDR3 bases: TGTGTCAGCAGTTACAATTTAGGGGGCAGGGACTATGGCTACACCTTC.

The chain links TRBV18 to TRBJ1-2; the match to TRBD1 covers 11 bases. V shed 3 bases, J shed 6 bases, and the junction held 6 bases outside the gene matches. Germline assignment: CDR1 KGHSH and CDR2 LQKENI. The CDR3 has 15 residues. Here the CDR3 reads CASSPRLGQGDGYTF. In nucleotides, the CDR3 is TGTGCCAGCTCACCGCGTCTGGGACAGGGGGATGGCTACACCTTC.

A note on this clone: The same CDR3 can be traced to other DNA sequences in this sample. The chain recombines TRBV9 with TRBJ2-3; D not certain. Between the trimmed V and J ends, which lost 0 bases and 2 bases, there was a span of 7 bases. Germline V gives CDR1 SGDLS, CDR2 YYNGEE. The CDR3 has 14 amino acids. CDR3 nucleotide sequence: TGTGCCAGCAGCGTAGACGCTTTCACAGATACGCAGTATTTT. As protein: CASSVDAFTDTQYF.

The sample holds one count of this clone. The CDR3 coding sequence is TGTGCCAGCAGCTCCAGGACCGTCCAAGAGACCCAGTACTTC. It codes for CASSSRTVQETQYF. The rearrangement uses TRBV7-2 and TRBJ2-5, with no clear D. The V gene's germline CDR1 is SGHTA and CDR2 FQGNSA. The CDR3 runs to 14 residues. V lost 4 bases and J lost 1, with 10 bases in between.

The chain carries TRBV2 and TRBJ2-3; D is possibly TRBD1 (6 bases). V dropped 5 bases and J dropped 5 bases, with 29 bases sitting between them. Per germline, CDR1 SNHLY and CDR2 FYNNEI. The CDR3 contains 19 residues. The CDR3 bases are TGTGCCAGCAGTCTACAGGGTACGGGATCCGGCAGACGTGGAGATACGCAGTATTTT. Translating it yields CASSLQGTGSGRRGDTQYF. The full variable domain, completed using reference TRBV2 and TRBJ2-3, is EPEVTQTPSHQVTQMGQEVILRCVPISNHLYFYWYRQILGQKVEFLVSFYNNEISEKSEIFDDQFSVERPDGSNFTLKIRSTKLEDSAMYFCASSLQGTGSGRRGDTQYFGPGTRLTVL.

The CDR3: CASSLGPRPEQYF. As DNA, the CDR3 is TGTGCCAGCAGCTTGGGTCCTAGACCCGAGCAGTACTTC. The rearrangement joins TRBV5-6 to TRBJ2-7; D gene unclear. The V gene's germline CDR1 is SGHDT and CDR2 YYEEEE. The ends were cut back, 0 bases at V and 6 bases at J, with 10 bases in the middle. This CDR3 spans 13 amino acids.